These 28 T cell receptor beta chains originate from one sample sequenced in a study of T cells after yellow fever vaccination. MiXCR, run by TCRdb on the 5' RACE reads, gives a single entry per CDR3 protein. This sample has some 500,000 distinct CDR3 sequences; approximately 12% occur once, and the top ten carry over 13%. The sequences come from PBMCs, collected on the day of the yellow fever booster vaccination. The receptors shown here come from a man aged 30 to 39 who received the YFV17D yellow fever vaccine.

This sequence joins TRBV5-1 and TRBJ2-7; D is ambiguous. Germline-derived CDR1 and CDR2 are SGHRS and YFSETQ. The CDR3 contains 14 residues. V was cut by 0 bases and J by 2 bases, with 9 bases left in between. The CDR3 bases are TGCGCCAGCAGCTTGGTATCAGCAACCTACGAGCAGTACTTC. Encoded protein: CASSLVSATYEQYF.

This chain joins TRBV5-1 and TRBJ2-1; 9 bases fit TRBD1. The CDR3 contains 18 residues. The germline gives CDR1 SGHRS, CDR2 YFSETQ. The V gene end was trimmed by 1 base and the J gene end by 6 bases; junction bases not matched to a gene: 14. The CDR3 nucleotides read TGCGCCAGCAGCTTGAGGCTTTTTACGGACAGGGGTTCCAATGAGCAGTTCTTC. Protein: CASSLRLFTDRGSNEQFF.

As DNA, the CDR3 is TGTGCCAGCTCTCGGACAGACCGCAATGAGCAGTTCTTC. Protein product: CASSRTDRNEQFF. This sequence joins TRBV18 and TRBJ2-1, with D possibly TRBD1 on 6 matching bases. This CDR3 spans 13 amino acids. Trimming took 6 bases from V and 6 from J, leaving 12 bases between them. CDR1 KGHSH and CDR2 LQKENI come from the germline V gene.

A few counts support this clonotype. V usage is TRBV5-1 and J usage is TRBJ1-4, with a tentative D call TRBD1 (5 bases). There are 14 residues in the CDR3. Germline CDR1 SGHRS, CDR2 YFSETQ. Trimming removed 0 bases at V and 8 bases at J, with 11 bases between. The DNA of the CDR3 is TGCGCCAGCAGCTTGGGAGGACATGAAGAAAAACTGTTTTTT. As protein: CASSLGGHEEKLFF.

The table lists this clonotype with a few counts. The rearrangement uses TRBV4-3 and TRBJ2-1, with D perhaps being TRBD1 or TRBD2 (5 bases each). This CDR3 spans 15 amino acids. Germline lookup yields CDR1 LGHNA and CDR2 YSLEER. V was clipped by 4 bases and J by 6 bases, with 16 bases between them. For the CDR3, the DNA is TGCGCCAGCAGCCCGAGGGCTATTGGGGGCAATGAGCAGTTCTTC. Its translation is CASSPRAIGGNEQFF.

This clonotype was seen ten or more times. The V and J genes are TRBV7-2 and TRBJ2-1; D gene uncertain. Trimming pared 5 bases from V and 8 bases from J, leaving 7 bases between. The CDR3 runs 11 residues. Germline CDR1 reads SGHTA; CDR2 reads FQGNSA. In DNA, the CDR3 is TGTGCCAGCAGCCCCCTCTATGAGCAGTTCTTC. This codes for CASSPLYEQFF.

This clonotype was detected only a few times. The J gene is TRBJ2-1, the V gene TRBV12-3 or TRBV12-4, with 12 bases identical to TRBD2. V trimming: 6 bases; J trimming: 6 bases; junction bases outside the gene matches: 6. CDR3 length: 15 amino acids. The CDR3 loop is CASSPLAGGSNEQFF. CDR3 sequence (DNA): TGTGCCAGCAGCCCTCTAGCGGGAGGGTCCAATGAGCAGTTCTTC.

This clonotype was found many times. The chain joins TRBV5-1 to TRBJ2-1, with a tentative D call TRBD2 (5 bases). CDR1 is SGHRS and CDR2 is YFSETQ in the germline V gene. V lost 1 base and J 8 bases, leaving 7 bases between the germline ends. The CDR3 is made up of 12 amino acids. CDR3 DNA sequence: TGCGCCAGCAGCTTGTGGGGAGATGAGCAGTTCTTC. This gives the protein CASSLWGDEQFF.

CDR3 bases: TGTGCCAGCAGCTTAGTGATTGGGGGCGATGAGCAGTTCTTC. Its translation: CASSLVIGGDEQFF. The chain has TRBV7-2 and TRBJ2-1, with D maybe TRBD1 (6 bases). V dropped 1 base and J dropped 8 bases, with 12 bases sitting between them. The CDR3 sequence is 14 residues long. CDR1 is SGHTA, CDR2 FQGNSA, per germline.

About this clonotype: A much larger clone lies one base from this, so it may be a read error. The V call is TRBV5-1, the J call TRBJ2-1, with 12 bases that match TRBD2. The V and J ends lost 4 bases and 8 bases, in that order; junction bases with no gene match: 7. CDR1 and CDR2 from the germline V gene are SGHRS and YFSETQ. The CDR3 sequence is 15 residues long. CDR3 amino acids: CASSLRLAGVDEQFF. The CDR3 coding sequence is TGCGCCAGCAGCCTGAGACTAGCGGGAGTCGATGAGCAGTTCTTC.

This clonotype was seen a handful of times. Here the CDR3 DNA reads TGTGCCAGCAGCCGGGACATTGACACCGGGGAGCTGTTTTTT. It translates to CASSRDIDTGELFF. The chain is built from TRBV12-3 or TRBV12-4 and TRBJ2-2, with D perhaps matching TRBD1 (6 bases). This CDR3 is 14 amino acids long. Between the trimmed V and J ends, which lost 6 bases and 3 bases, there was a span of 11 bases.

V is TRBV4-3 and J is TRBJ2-1; possibly TRBD1 for D (7 bases). V shed 0 bases and J shed 0 bases, with 9 bases lying between them. The CDR3 runs to 16 residues. Germline V gives CDR1 LGHNA, CDR2 YSLEER. The DNA of the CDR3 is TGCGCCAGCAGCCAAGATCAGGGGGGCTCCTACAATGAGCAGTTCTTC. Residues: CASSQDQGGSYNEQFF.

CDR3 in amino acids: CASSLTARRSNEQFF. CDR3 coding DNA: TGTGCCAGCAGTCTGACAGCCCGGCGGAGCAATGAGCAGTTCTTC. The chain joins TRBV27 to TRBJ2-1, with D possibly TRBD1 on 5 matching bases. The germline V gene has CDR1 MNHEY and CDR2 SMNVEV (reference sequence). V was pared by 5 bases and J by 6 bases, with 17 bases between. CDR3 length: 15 amino acids.

This clonotype has more than one count but fewer than ten. This rearrangement joins TRBV4-2 to TRBJ1-1, with 10 bases identical to TRBD1. Losses at the gene ends were 4 bases for V and 5 bases for J; bases not matched to a gene: 16. The germline V gene encodes CDR1 LGHNA and CDR2 YNFKEQ. CDR3 size: 18 residues. This CDR3 is CASSRNLLTGGAGTEAFF. In DNA form, the CDR3 reads TGTGCCAGCAGCCGTAATCTTTTGACAGGGGGCGCAGGGACTGAAGCTTTCTTT.

V gene TRBV4-3 combines with J gene TRBJ1-1; D possibly corresponds to TRBD1 (6 bases). This CDR3 contains 14 residues. Trimming cost V 1 base and J 6 bases, with 12 bases left between them. Germline assignment: CDR1 LGHNA and CDR2 YSLEER. CDR3 sequence (DNA): TGCGCCAGCAGCCAAGCCTACAGGGATGCTGAAGCTTTCTTT. Residues: CASSQAYRDAEAFF.

The chain combines TRBV5-6 with TRBJ2-2, with 8 bases that match TRBD2. Germline trimming cut 5 bases from V and 5 bases from J; bases unmatched to any gene: 14. The CDR3 runs 17 residues. Germline V gene lookup returns CDR1 SGHDT and CDR2 YYEEEE. The CDR3 DNA sequence: TGTGCCAGCAGTCCGGACATACCGGGACTAGGAACCGGGGAGCTGTTTTTT. This gives the protein CASSPDIPGLGTGELFF. The entire variable domain, with the rest obtained from reference TRBV5-6 and TRBJ2-2, is as follows: DAGVTQSPTHLIKTRGQQVTLRCSPKSGHDTVSWYQQALGQGPQFIFQYYEEEERQRGNFPDRFSGHQFPNYSSELNVNALLLGDSALYLCASSPDIPGLGTGELFFGEGSRLTVL.

The chain couples TRBV5-1 to TRBJ2-3; the D gene is possibly TRBD2 (5 bases). Deletions cut 4 bases from V and 4 bases from J, with 16 bases between. The CDR3 is 15 amino acids. Germline V lookup: CDR1 SGHRS, CDR2 YFSETQ. The CDR3 coding sequence is TGCGCCAGCAGCCCGGACTCGCTGGCAGCAGATACGCAGTATTTT. Translated, it gives CASSPDSLAADTQYF.

The chain has TRBV5-1 and TRBJ1-2, with 10 bases fitting TRBD1. V gave up 3 bases and J gave up 5 bases; unmatched junction bases: 7. This CDR3 comprises 15 residues. The germline CDR1 and CDR2 sequences are SGHRS and YFSETQ. The CDR3 protein is CASSSGDRGLYGYTF. The CDR3 DNA reads as TGCGCCAGCAGCTCCGGGGACAGGGGATTGTATGGCTACACCTTC.

The chain has TRBV7-2 and TRBJ2-1; tentative D call: TRBD2 (5 bases). CDR3 length equals 13 residues. Germline CDR1 and CDR2: SGHTA and FQGNSA. The V gene lost 5 bases and the J gene lost 9 bases, with 14 bases spanning the gap. The CDR3 DNA reads as TGTGCCAGCAGCCCTGTCGGGGTCGCTGAGCAGTTCTTC. It encodes CASSPVGVAEQFF.

This clonotype was counted a few times. This chain uses TRBV12-3 or TRBV12-4 with TRBJ1-5, with no clear D. V was cut by 5 bases and J by 7 bases, with 18 bases left in between. The CDR3 is 15 residues long. Here the CDR3 DNA reads TGTGCCAGCAGTCCTCAGGCTAGTAAGGTGCAGCCCCAGCATTTT. Residues: CASSPQASKVQPQHF.

This clonotype has a count of ten or more. This chain links TRBV15 with TRBJ2-3; 15 nucleotides agree with TRBD2. This CDR3 spans 18 amino acids. The V segment lost 6 bases and the J segment 6 bases; nucleotides outside the gene matches: 13. Per germline, CDR1 LNHNV and CDR2 YYDKDF (reference sequence). CDR3 in DNA: TGTGCCACCAGAATACCCCCAGGACTAGCGGGAGGGCCGGATACGCAGTATTTT. Its translation is CATRIPPGLAGGPDTQYF.

The chain couples TRBV20-1 to TRBJ2-1; unclear D gene. In germline, CDR1 is DFQATT, CDR2 SNEGSKA (reference sequence). Trimming removed 0 bases at V and 8 bases at J, with 8 bases between. The CDR3 spans 12 residues. The CDR3, as DNA: TGCAGTGCTAGAGATGAAACGCATGAGCAGTTCTTC. Translated: CSARDETHEQFF.

This clonotype was seen only a few times. V and J are TRBV5-1 and TRBJ2-1; 10 nucleotides line up with TRBD2. CDR1 and CDR2 (germline): SGHRS, YFSETQ. The CDR3 has 17 amino acids. V lost 3 bases, J lost 7 bases, and 13 bases stayed unmatched. The DNA of the CDR3 is TGCGCCAGCAGCTCAGCGGAAAGCGGGAGGGCCGGTAATGAGCAGTTCTTC. Translation gives CASSSAESGRAGNEQFF.

Written as DNA, the CDR3 is TGTGCCAGCAGCTGGGGCCCCAATGAGCAGTTCTTC. Its protein is CASSWGPNEQFF. V usage is TRBV7-9 and J usage is TRBJ2-1; weak D call: TRBD1 (5 bases). Looked up from germline, CDR1 is SEHNR and CDR2 is FQNEAQ (reference sequence). The germline V and J ends were trimmed by 4 bases and 6 bases, with 7 bases remaining between them. The CDR3 has 12 residues.

This clonotype has a handful of counts. The chain couples TRBV4-3 to TRBJ2-3, with D tentatively TRBD2 (6 bases). Germline-derived CDR1 and CDR2 are LGHNA and YSLEER. Trimming removed 0 bases at V and 1 base at J, with 8 bases between. The CDR3 consists of 15 residues. Written as DNA, the CDR3 is TGCGCCAGCAGCCAAGAAGCTAGCGGCACAGATACGCAGTATTTT. The encoded protein is CASSQEASGTDTQYF.

This clonotype has a handful of counts. V is TRBV19 and J is TRBJ2-5; the D is unclear. The V end was cut by 6 bases, the J end by 7 bases, with 15 bases between. The CDR3 runs 13 residues. Germline CDR1 and CDR2: LNHDA and SQIVND (reference sequence). In DNA, the CDR3 is TGTGCCAGTAGCCTCACCCGCACAAGGACCCAGTACTTC. Translation gives CASSLTRTRTQYF.

A few counts support this clonotype. The chain is built from TRBV21-1 and TRBJ1-5; no check of the table's D call, TRBD1, against the DNA was made. TRBV21-1 is shown as a pseudogene. The CDR3 runs 14 residues. The CDR3: CASRDGDSNQPQHF. As DNA, the CDR3 is TGTGCCAGCAGGGACGGGGATAGCAATCAGCCCCAGCATTTT.

V usage is TRBV27 and J usage is TRBJ2-2; 8 positions agree with TRBD1. From germline, CDR1 is MNHEY and CDR2 SMNVEV (reference sequence). J gave up 3 bases and V 4 bases, and 7 bases lay outside the gene matches. The CDR3 is 16 residues long. CDR3 nucleotides: TGTGCCAGCAGTTCCCGGGGGACAGGATACACCGGGGAGCTGTTTTTT. This codes for CASSSRGTGYTGELFF.